This T cell receptor (beta chain) was captured in a study of long-term antiretroviral therapy in people with HIV. Whole-study findings and limits: HIV repertoires had narrower CDR3 length ranges than controls. Patients on ART gained diversity, which nonetheless stayed below transplant donor controls.

In this sample, this clone turned up once. Antigen: not known. Per germline, CDR1 SGHNT and CDR2 YYREEE (reference sequence). Trimming took off 5 bases at V and 8 bases at J, with 13 bases between the two ends. This CDR3 region has 12 residues. Researchers report immunoSEQ v3.0 was run at survey level. Method: immunoSEQ multiplex PCR; TCRdb's copy keeps in-frame clones and lacks some. The table lists around 29,000 clones, 75% to 85% of them singletons. The input for sequencing was unsorted PBMCs, taken 0.3 years after starting antiretroviral therapy. This receptor was obtained from a man between 40 and 49 years old with HIV. This chain joins TRBV5-4 and TRBJ1-1, with a possible D match to TRBD1 (5 bases). CDR3 loop: CASRTLQGEAFF. The CDR3 coding sequence is TGTGCCAGCAGGACGCTTCAGGGAGAAGCTTTCTTT.